This TCR beta chain was identified during a study of cytomegalovirus exposure and HLA in healthy donors. Study-level background: A previous analysis identified 100 million to 120 million unique TCR beta sequences derived from 180 million or so T cells.

The CDR3 loop spans 15 amino acids. The junction had 1 base not matched to a gene; V was cut back by 0 bases and J by 5 bases. The germline V gene has CDR1 SGDLS and CDR2 YYNGEE. PCR primers comprised 60 Vbeta and 13 Jbeta primers. The table came from immunoSEQ multiplex PCR; TCRdb's copy has only in-frame clones and leaves some out. This sample carries around 190,000 clones, approximately 90% of them seen once, and the ten largest clones take around 0.99%. Likely unrecorded immune exposures existed in these nominally healthy donors. Notes on the study in general: TCR beta chains numbering about 160 were designated cytomegalovirus-associated. Later on, a genetic analysis was performed. It linked a missense variant in DCLRE1C with V- and J-gene trimming of TCR beta.

This clone was recorded a few times. As yet, its antigen is unknown. This TCR derives from a boy aged 2-15 years in good health and CMV-seronegative. The V call is TRBV9, the J call TRBJ1-4; TRBD1 matches 10 bases. The material sequenced was PBMCs. The CDR3 sequence: CASSVVGQGNEKLFF. The CDR3 nucleotides read TGTGCCAGCAGCGTAGTGGGACAGGGGAATGAAAAACTGTTTTTT. Combining the CDR3 with reference TRBV9 and TRBJ1-4 gives the whole variable domain DSGVTQTPKHLITATGQRVTLRCSPRSGDLSVYWYQQSLDQGLQFLIQYYNGEERAKGNILERFSAQQFPDLHSELNLSSLELGDSALYFCASSVVGQGNEKLFFGSGTQLSVL.